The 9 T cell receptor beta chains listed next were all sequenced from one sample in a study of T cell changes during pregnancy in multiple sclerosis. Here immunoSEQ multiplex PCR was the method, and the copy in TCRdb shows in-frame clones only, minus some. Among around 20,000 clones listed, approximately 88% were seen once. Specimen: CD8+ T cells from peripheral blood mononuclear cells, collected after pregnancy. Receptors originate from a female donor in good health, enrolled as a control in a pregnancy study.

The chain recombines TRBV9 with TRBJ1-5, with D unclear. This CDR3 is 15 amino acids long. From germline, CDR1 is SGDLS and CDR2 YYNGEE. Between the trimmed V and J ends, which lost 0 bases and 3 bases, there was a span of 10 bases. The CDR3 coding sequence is TGTGCCAGCAGCGTAGATGGAGGCCTCAATCAGCCCCAGCATTTT. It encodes CASSVDGGLNQPQHF.

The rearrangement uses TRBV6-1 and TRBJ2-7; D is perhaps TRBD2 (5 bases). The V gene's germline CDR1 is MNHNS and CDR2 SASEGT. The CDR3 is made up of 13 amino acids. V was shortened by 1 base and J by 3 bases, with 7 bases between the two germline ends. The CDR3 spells CASSEVRGYEQYF. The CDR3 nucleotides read TGTGCCAGCAGTGAAGTACGGGGCTACGAGCAGTACTTC.

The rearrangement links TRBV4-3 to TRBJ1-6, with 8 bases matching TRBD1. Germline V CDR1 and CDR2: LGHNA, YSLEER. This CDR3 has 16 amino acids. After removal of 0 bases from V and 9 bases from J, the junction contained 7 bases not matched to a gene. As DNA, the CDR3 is TGCGCCAGCAGCCAAGAATGGGGGACAGGCGGTTCACCCCTCCACTTT. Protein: CASSQEWGTGGSPLHF.

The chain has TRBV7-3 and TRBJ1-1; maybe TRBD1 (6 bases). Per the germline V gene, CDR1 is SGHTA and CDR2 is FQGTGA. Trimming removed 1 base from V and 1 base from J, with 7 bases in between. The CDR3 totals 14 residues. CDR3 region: CASSLMGQNTEAFF. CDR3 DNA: TGTGCCAGCAGCTTAATGGGACAGAACACTGAAGCTTTCTTT.

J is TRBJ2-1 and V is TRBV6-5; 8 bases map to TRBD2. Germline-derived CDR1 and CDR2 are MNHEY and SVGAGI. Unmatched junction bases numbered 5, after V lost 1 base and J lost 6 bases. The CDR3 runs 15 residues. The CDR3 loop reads CASSYYAGGLNEQFF. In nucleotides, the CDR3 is TGTGCCAGCAGTTACTACGCGGGGGGACTCAATGAGCAGTTCTTC.

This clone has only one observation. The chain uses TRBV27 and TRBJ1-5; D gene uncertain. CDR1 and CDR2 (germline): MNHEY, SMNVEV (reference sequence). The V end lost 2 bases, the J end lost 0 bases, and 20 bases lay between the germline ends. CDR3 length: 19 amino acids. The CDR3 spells CASSLIPPGSVDSNQPQHF. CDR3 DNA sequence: TGTGCCAGCAGTTTAATTCCCCCGGGGTCAGTTGATAGCAATCAGCCCCAGCATTTT.

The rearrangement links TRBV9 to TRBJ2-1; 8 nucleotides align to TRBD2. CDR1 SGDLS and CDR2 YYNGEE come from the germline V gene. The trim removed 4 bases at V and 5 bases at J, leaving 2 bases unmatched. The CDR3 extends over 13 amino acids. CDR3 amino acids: CASSSGGDNEQFF. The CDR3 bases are TGTGCCAGCAGCTCCGGGGGGGACAATGAGCAGTTCTTC.

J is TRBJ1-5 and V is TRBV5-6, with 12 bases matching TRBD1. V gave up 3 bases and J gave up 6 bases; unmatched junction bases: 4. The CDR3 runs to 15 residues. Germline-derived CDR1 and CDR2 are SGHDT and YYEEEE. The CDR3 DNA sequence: TGTGCCAGCAGCTGGGGGACAGGGGGCATTCAGCCCCAGCATTTT. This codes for CASSWGTGGIQPQHF.

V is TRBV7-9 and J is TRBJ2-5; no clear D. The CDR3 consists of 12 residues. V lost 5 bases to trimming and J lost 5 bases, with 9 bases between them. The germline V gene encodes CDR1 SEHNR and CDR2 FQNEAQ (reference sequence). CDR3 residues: CASSPGAETQYF. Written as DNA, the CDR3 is TGTGCCAGCAGCCCTGGTGCGGAGACCCAGTACTTC.